This T cell receptor (beta chain) was observed in a study of a mutant IDH1 vaccine in newly diagnosed glioma. Overall study: Treated patients, roughly 60% male and around 38% female, averaged roughly 43 years of age. Before enrollment, patients got radiotherapy alone, temozolomide alone, or mostly the combination.

Study-wide results and limits: The authors found pseudoprogression apparently unrelated to changes in top peripheral T cell clonotypes.

Time point: baseline, week 1 (first vaccination visit). Treatment defined: pre-vaccination baseline after standard-of-care therapy. There were new WHO grade 3 or 4 astrocytomas in the donors, and these were IDH1-mutant and ATRX-lost. This CDR3 contains 13 residues. Trimming took 6 bases from V and 1 from J, leaving 9 bases between them. Germline V gene sequence: CDR1 MNHNY, CDR2 SVGAGI (reference sequence). Sequencing was performed with immunoSEQ multiplex PCR; in TCRdb, only in-frame clones are kept and a portion is missing. The sample consists of 50,000 or so clones, roughly 90% of them appearing once. Points on this clone: Its antigen remains unknown.

Sequences were derived from PBMCs, sampled from a glioma patient treated with radiotherapy, temozolomide or both. The chain recombines TRBV6-6 with TRBJ1-1; D gene unclear. The TCR comes from a man aged 40-50 years with glioma. CDR3 nucleotide sequence: TGTGCCAGCAGCCCGGACGGGAACACTGAAGCTTTCTTT. Its translation is CASSPDGNTEAFF.